This TCR beta chain was identified during a study of OX40 agonist ivuxolimab in advanced cancers. Study background: Therapy given before enrollment (anti-PD-1, anti-PD-L1 or anti-CTLA-4) was allowed, and around 41% had some.

Autoimmune disease history or systemic immunosuppression barred patients. The study's findings and limits: Among the lowest peripheral clonal expansion occurred in 0.1-3.0 mg/kg partial responders. Undetermined was the antigen specificity of the expanded peripheral T cells.

TCRdb's copy holds only in-frame clones and misses some; the assay was immunoSEQ multiplex PCR. The table lists 70,000 to 95,000 clones, roughly 94% of them singletons. Per germline, CDR1 SGHDT and CDR2 YYEEEE. The V and J ends lost 4 bases and 4 bases, in that order; junction bases with no gene match: 6. The CDR3 extends over 15 amino acids. With respect to this clone: Its specificity is not known.

This specimen consisted of CD4+ or CD8+ T cells sorted from blood, obtained in a trial of the OX40 agonist ivuxolimab. The rearrangement uses TRBV5-6 and TRBJ1-5, with 9 bases identical to TRBD1. The clonotype comes from an adult with an advanced solid tumor such as melanoma, head and neck, liver or kidney cancer. CDR3 in DNA: TGTGCCAGCAGCCCAGGGACAGGGCGTAATCAGCCCCAGCATTTT. It codes for CASSPGTGRNQPQHF.